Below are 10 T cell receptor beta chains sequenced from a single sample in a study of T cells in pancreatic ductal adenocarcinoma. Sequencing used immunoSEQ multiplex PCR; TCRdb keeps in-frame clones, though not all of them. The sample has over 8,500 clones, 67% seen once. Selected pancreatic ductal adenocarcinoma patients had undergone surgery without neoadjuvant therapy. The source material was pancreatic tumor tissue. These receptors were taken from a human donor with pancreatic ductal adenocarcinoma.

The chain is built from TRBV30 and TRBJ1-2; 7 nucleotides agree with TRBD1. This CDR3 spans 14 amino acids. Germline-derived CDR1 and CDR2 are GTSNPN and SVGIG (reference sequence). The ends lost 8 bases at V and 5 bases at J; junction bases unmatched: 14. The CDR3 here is CAMYNRGPIYGYTF. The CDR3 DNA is TGTGCCATGTACAACAGGGGCCCTATTTATGGCTACACCTTC.

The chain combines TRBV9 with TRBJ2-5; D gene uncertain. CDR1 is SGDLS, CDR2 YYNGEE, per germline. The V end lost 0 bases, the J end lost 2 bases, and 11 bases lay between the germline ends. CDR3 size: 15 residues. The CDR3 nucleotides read TGTGCCAGCAGCGTAGGTTCAACATCACAAGAGACCCAGTACTTC. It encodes CASSVGSTSQETQYF.

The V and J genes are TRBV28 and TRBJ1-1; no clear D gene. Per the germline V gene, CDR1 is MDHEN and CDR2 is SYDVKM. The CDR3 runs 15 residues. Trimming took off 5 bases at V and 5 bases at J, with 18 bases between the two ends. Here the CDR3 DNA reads TGTGCCAGCAGTCCCCCCTGGAAGCCGACGACTGAAGCTTTCTTT. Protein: CASSPPWKPTTEAFF.

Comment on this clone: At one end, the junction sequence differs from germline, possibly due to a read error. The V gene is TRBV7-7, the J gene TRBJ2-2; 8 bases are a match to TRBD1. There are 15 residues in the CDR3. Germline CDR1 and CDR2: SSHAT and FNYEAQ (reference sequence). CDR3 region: CASSPQGAGTGELFF. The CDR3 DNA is TGTGCTAGCAGCCCCCAGGGGGCTGGAACCGGGGAGCTGTTTTTT.

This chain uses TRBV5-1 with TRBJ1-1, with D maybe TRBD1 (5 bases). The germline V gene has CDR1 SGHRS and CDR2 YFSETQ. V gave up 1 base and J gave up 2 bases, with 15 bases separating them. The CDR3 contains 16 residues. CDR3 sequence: CASSLYLRQLNTEAFF. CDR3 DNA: TGCGCCAGCAGCTTGTACCTCAGACAGTTAAACACTGAAGCTTTCTTT.

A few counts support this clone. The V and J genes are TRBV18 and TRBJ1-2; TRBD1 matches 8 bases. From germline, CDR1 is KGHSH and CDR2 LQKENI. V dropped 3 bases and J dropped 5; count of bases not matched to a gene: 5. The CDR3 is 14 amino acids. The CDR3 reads CASSPDRTGYGYTF. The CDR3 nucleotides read TGTGCCAGCTCACCCGACCGGACAGGGTATGGCTACACCTTC. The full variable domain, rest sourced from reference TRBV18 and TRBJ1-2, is NAGVMQNPRHLVRRRGQEARLRCSPMKGHSHVYWYRQLPEEGLKFMVYLQKENIIDESGMPKERFSAEFPKEGPSILRIQQVVRGDSAAYFCASSPDRTGYGYTFGSGTRLTVV.

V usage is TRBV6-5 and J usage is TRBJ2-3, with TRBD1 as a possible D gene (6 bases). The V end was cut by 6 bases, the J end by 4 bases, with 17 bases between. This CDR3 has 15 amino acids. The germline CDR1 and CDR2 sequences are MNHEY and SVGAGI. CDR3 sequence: CASSLDSWYADTQYF. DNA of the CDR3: TGTGCCAGCAGCTTGGACAGCTGGTACGCAGATACGCAGTATTTT.

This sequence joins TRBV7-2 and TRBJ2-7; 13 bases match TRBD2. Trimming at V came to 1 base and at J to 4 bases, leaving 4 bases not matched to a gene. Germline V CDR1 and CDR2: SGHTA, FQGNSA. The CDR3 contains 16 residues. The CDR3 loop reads CASSLGGLAGVYEQYF. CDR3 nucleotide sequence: TGTGCCAGCAGCTTAGGTGGACTAGCGGGAGTTTACGAGCAGTACTTC.

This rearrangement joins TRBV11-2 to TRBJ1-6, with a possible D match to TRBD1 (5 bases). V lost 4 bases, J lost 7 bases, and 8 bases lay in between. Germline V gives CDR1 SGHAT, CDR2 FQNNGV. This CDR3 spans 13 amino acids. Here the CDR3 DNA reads TGTGCCAGCAGCTCCAGGGTAAATTCACCCCTCCACTTT. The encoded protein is CASSSRVNSPLHF.

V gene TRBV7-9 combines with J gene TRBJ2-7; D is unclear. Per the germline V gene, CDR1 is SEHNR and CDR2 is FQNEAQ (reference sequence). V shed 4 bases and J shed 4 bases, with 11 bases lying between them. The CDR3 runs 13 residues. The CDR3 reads CASSYRLSYEQYF. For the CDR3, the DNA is TGTGCCAGCAGCTACCGGTTGAGTTACGAGCAGTACTTC.